These T cell receptor beta chains were read from a single sample in a study of blood T cell repertoires in COVID-19. Assay: immunoSEQ multiplex PCR; the TCRdb copy retains only in-frame clones and omits some. Among approximately 290,000 clones listed, about 89% were seen once. The sequenced sample was peripheral blood. The receptors originated from a young man with acute or convalescent COVID-19. Each CDR3 is given with its conserved first and last residue. D genes are given only for firm matches. Expanded clones get a size class; other rows say once, few or many, or leave the size out.

clone size: .
V gene: TRBV19
D gene: TRBD1
J gene: TRBJ2-7
CDR3 DNA: TGTGCCAGTAAGGTCCGGGACAGGGACGAGCAGTACTTC
CDR3 protein: CASKVRDRDEQYF

clone size: .
V gene: TRBV7-9
D gene: .
J gene: TRBJ1-6
CDR3 DNA: TGTGCCAGCAGCTTATCCGGGAGGGACTATTATAATTCACCCCTCCACTTT
CDR3 protein: CASSLSGRDYYNSPLHF

clone size: .
V gene: TRBV3-1/TRBV3-2
D gene: .
J gene: TRBJ1-1
CDR3 DNA: TGTGCCAGCAGCCAAGGGAACAGCGAAGCTTTCTTT
CDR3 protein: CASSQGNSEAFF

clone size: .
V gene: TRBV30
D gene: TRBD1
J gene: TRBJ1-1
CDR3 DNA: TGTGCCTGCCAGGGGGCCGTTACTGAAGCTTTCTTT
CDR3 protein: CACQGAVTEAFF

clone size: once
V gene: TRBV23-1
D gene: TRBD1
J gene: TRBJ2-1
CDR3 DNA: TGCGCCAGCAGTCACCCAGGGGGTAGGTCCTACAATGAGCAGTTCTTC
CDR3 protein: CASSHPGGRSYNEQFF

clone size: .
V gene: TRBV27
D gene: .
J gene: TRBJ1-2
CDR3 DNA: TGTGCCAGCAGTTCACCCGGGCGGGGGGCCTATGGCTACACCTTC
CDR3 protein: CASSSPGRGAYGYTF

clone size: .
V gene: TRBV5-5
D gene: .
J gene: TRBJ2-7
CDR3 DNA: TGTGCCAGCAGCCAGGGCTTGCCCTACGAGCAGTACTTC
CDR3 protein: CASSQGLPYEQYF

clone size: .
V gene: TRBV5-8
D gene: .
J gene: TRBJ1-4
CDR3 DNA: TGTGCCAGCAGCTTGACGGTAGCGGCCGCAACTAATGAAAAACTGTTTTTT
CDR3 protein: CASSLTVAAATNEKLFF

clone size: .
V gene: TRBV13
D gene: .
J gene: TRBJ2-7
CDR3 DNA: TGTGCCAGCAGCTTCTCAGGGTTGTGGGAGGTAAGGGACTACGAGCAGTACTTC
CDR3 protein: CASSFSGLWEVRDYEQYF

clone size: once
V gene: TRBV5-5
D gene: TRBD2
J gene: TRBJ2-7
CDR3 DNA: TGTGCCAGCAGCTGGGCGTCGGGGGGTCGGGACTACGAGCAGTACTTC
CDR3 protein: CASSWASGGRDYEQYF

clone size: .
V gene: TRBV28
D gene: .
J gene: TRBJ2-7
CDR3 DNA: .
CDR3 protein: CASSMGLGTGGSYEQYF

clone size: .
V gene: TRBV6-5
D gene: .
J gene: TRBJ1-1
CDR3 DNA: TGTGCCAGCAGTTACTCGGACAGCACTGAAGCTTTCTTT
CDR3 protein: CASSYSDSTEAFF

clone size: once
V gene: TRBV7-8
D gene: TRBD1
J gene: TRBJ1-1
CDR3 DNA: TGTGCCAGCAGACACCGGGACAGTCGGAACACTGAAGCTTTCTTT
CDR3 protein: CASRHRDSRNTEAFF

clone size: .
V gene: TRBV3-1/TRBV3-2
D gene: .
J gene: TRBJ1-2
CDR3 DNA: TGTGCCAGCAGCCAAGAAAGCGGCTTCTATGGCTACACCTTC
CDR3 protein: CASSQESGFYGYTF

clone size: .
V gene: TRBV6-1
D gene: TRBD2
J gene: TRBJ2-1
CDR3 DNA: TGTGCCAGCAGTGATCTTAGCGGGATAAATGAGCAGTTCTTC
CDR3 protein: CASSDLSGINEQFF

clone size: .
V gene: TRBV27
D gene: TRBD1
J gene: TRBJ2-3
CDR3 DNA: TGTGCCAGCAGAAAACAGGGGAGCACAGATACGCAGTATTTT
CDR3 protein: CASRKQGSTDTQYF

clone size: .
V gene: TRBV20-1
D gene: .
J gene: TRBJ2-7
CDR3 DNA: TGCAGTGCTAGCCCCATTCCCGAGCAGTACTTC
CDR3 protein: CSASPIPEQYF

clone size: .
V gene: TRBV14
D gene: .
J gene: TRBJ2-2
CDR3 DNA: TGTGCCAGCAGCCAAGGTGGACTTGGGTGGGGAAAAAACACCGGGGAGCTGTTTTTT
CDR3 protein: CASSQGGLGWGKNTGELFF

clone size: .
V gene: TRBV30
D gene: .
J gene: TRBJ1-2
CDR3 DNA: TGTGCCTGGCTTAATCGGGAGCCCACGTCCTATGGCTACACCTTC
CDR3 protein: CAWLNREPTSYGYTF

clone size: .
V gene: TRBV5-1
D gene: TRBD1
J gene: TRBJ1-1
CDR3 DNA: TGCGCCAGCAGCCCGGGCGGGACAGCGACTGAAGCTTTCTTT
CDR3 protein: CASSPGGTATEAFF

clone size: .
V gene: TRBV10-3
D gene: .
J gene: TRBJ2-4
CDR3 DNA: TGTGCCCCCAGGGCCAGTCTAACATACAAAAACATTCAGTACTTC
CDR3 protein: CAPRASLTYKNIQYF

clone size: .
V gene: TRBV7-3
D gene: .
J gene: TRBJ1-3
CDR3 DNA: TGTGCCAGCAGCTTAACGTCCGGGTCTGGAAACACCATATATTTT
CDR3 protein: CASSLTSGSGNTIYF

clone size: .
V gene: TRBV7-9
D gene: .
J gene: TRBJ2-3
CDR3 DNA: TGTGCCAGCAGCTCACACTATAGCACAGATACGCAGTATTTT
CDR3 protein: CASSSHYSTDTQYF

clone size: .
V gene: TRBV2
D gene: .
J gene: TRBJ1-2
CDR3 DNA: TGTGCCAGCATAACTTCCACTGGCGGTAACTATGGCTACACCTTC
CDR3 protein: CASITSTGGNYGYTF

clone size: .
V gene: TRBV29-1
D gene: .
J gene: TRBJ1-1
CDR3 DNA: TGCAGCGTTGGGGTTTTTGACTCCTGGAACACTGAAGCTTTCTTT
CDR3 protein: CSVGVFDSWNTEAFF

clone size: .
V gene: TRBV5-1
D gene: .
J gene: TRBJ2-2
CDR3 DNA: TGCGCCAGCCAATGGGAGACGAGCACCGGGGAGCTGTTTTTT
CDR3 protein: CASQWETSTGELFF

clone size: .
V gene: TRBV27
D gene: TRBD1
J gene: TRBJ1-2
CDR3 DNA: TGTGCCAGCAGTATCACCGGGACAGGGGTTTATGGCTACACCTTC
CDR3 protein: CASSITGTGVYGYTF

clone size: .
V gene: TRBV25-1
D gene: .
J gene: TRBJ2-7
CDR3 DNA: TGTGCCAGCAGTGAAACCAGGTACCCTCGGGAGCAGTACTTC
CDR3 protein: CASSETRYPREQYF

clone size: .
V gene: TRBV19
D gene: .
J gene: TRBJ1-1
CDR3 DNA: TGTGCCAGTAGTTCGCAGGCCGCCCTTGAAGCTTTCTTT
CDR3 protein: CASSSQAALEAFF

clone size: .
V gene: TRBV11-2
D gene: .
J gene: TRBJ2-1
CDR3 DNA: TGTGCCAGCAGCTTAGTCGCGGCGGGGAGTTACAATGAGCAGTTCTTC
CDR3 protein: CASSLVAAGSYNEQFF

clone size: once
V gene: TRBV23-1
D gene: TRBD1
J gene: TRBJ1-4
CDR3 DNA: TGCGCCAGCAGTCAATCCCGGATCAGGGGGGAGGATGAAAAACTGTTTTTT
CDR3 protein: CASSQSRIRGEDEKLFF

clone size: .
V gene: TRBV2
D gene: .
J gene: TRBJ1-2
CDR3 DNA: TGTGCCAGCAGGGGAGCAGGCACCAAGACCTTC
CDR3 protein: CASRGAGTKTF

clone size: .
V gene: TRBV28
D gene: .
J gene: TRBJ1-2
CDR3 DNA: TGTGCCAGCAGTTATAGCAGGGAAGGCTACACCTTC
CDR3 protein: CASSYSREGYTF

clone size: .
V gene: TRBV2
D gene: .
J gene: TRBJ1-1
CDR3 DNA: TGTGCCAGCACAACGCGGGACACTGAAGCTTTCTTT
CDR3 protein: CASTTRDTEAFF

clone size: .
V gene: TRBV7-9
D gene: .
J gene: TRBJ1-1
CDR3 DNA: TGTGCCAGCAGCCCAGCCCCGGGGTTCATGAACACTGAAGCTTTCTTT
CDR3 protein: CASSPAPGFMNTEAFF

clone size: .
V gene: TRBV30
D gene: TRBD1
J gene: TRBJ1-4
CDR3 DNA: TGTGCCTGGACGGTCGGGACAGCTAATGAAAAACTGTTTTTT
CDR3 protein: CAWTVGTANEKLFF

clone size: .
V gene: TRBV9
D gene: TRBD2
J gene: TRBJ2-3
CDR3 DNA: TGTGCCAGCAGCCCGCTGGATTCGGGGGGGCTGCTTACGCAGTATTTT
CDR3 protein: CASSPLDSGGLLTQYF

clone size: .
V gene: TRBV28
D gene: .
J gene: TRBJ1-6
CDR3 DNA: TGTGCCAGCACCTTAGGGGGAAATTCACCCCTCCACTTT
CDR3 protein: CASTLGGNSPLHF